The entry below describes one TCR beta chain. Its antigen is not known. A J-beta primer mix and a sample-barcoded 5' primer were used in a second PCR of roughly 7 to 12 cycles. TCRdb reprocessed the 5' RACE reads via MiXCR and lists one record per CDR3 protein. The sample includes about 1.4 million distinct CDR3 sequences, roughly 59% of them seen just once. This entry comes from a study of blood T cells in healthy people across ages. The study, taken as a whole, reports: Older individuals had lower TCR beta diversity per million T cells (the decline was roughly linear). Diversity was estimated from one million T cells, and these estimates were considered underestimates. Long-lived donors exceeded aged donors in naive CD4+ cells and diversity.

Unmatched junction bases numbered 11, after V lost 0 bases and J lost 6 bases. The CDR3 has 18 amino acids. CDR1 and CDR2 from the germline V gene are LGHNA and YSLEER. The donors, all healthy, were Caucasians living in Russia, aged about 6 to 95. The V gene is TRBV4-3, the J gene TRBJ2-1; 10 positions match TRBD2. Sequencing was performed on blood. The receptor's source is a man between 18 and 35 years old in good health. The CDR3 sequence is CASSQDWVAGGSTNEQFF. The CDR3 DNA is TGCGCCAGCAGCCAAGATTGGGTAGCGGGGGGCTCGACCAATGAGCAGTTCTTC.